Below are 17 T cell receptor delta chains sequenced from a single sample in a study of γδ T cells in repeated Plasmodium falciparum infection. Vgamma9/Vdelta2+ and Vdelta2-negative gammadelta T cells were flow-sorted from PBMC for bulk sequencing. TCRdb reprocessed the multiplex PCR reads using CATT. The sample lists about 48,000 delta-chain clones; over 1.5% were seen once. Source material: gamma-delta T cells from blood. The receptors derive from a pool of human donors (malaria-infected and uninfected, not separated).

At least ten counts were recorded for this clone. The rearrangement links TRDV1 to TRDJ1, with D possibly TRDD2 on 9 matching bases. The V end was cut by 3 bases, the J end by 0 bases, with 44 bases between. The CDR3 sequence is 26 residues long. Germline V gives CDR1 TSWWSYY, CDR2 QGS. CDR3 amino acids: CALGESMFWSLPTKWGIPLYTDKLIF. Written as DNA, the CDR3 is TGTGCTCTTGGGGAGAGTATGTTCTGGTCCCTTCCTACAAAATGGGGGATCCCCTTATACACCGATAAACTCATCTTT.

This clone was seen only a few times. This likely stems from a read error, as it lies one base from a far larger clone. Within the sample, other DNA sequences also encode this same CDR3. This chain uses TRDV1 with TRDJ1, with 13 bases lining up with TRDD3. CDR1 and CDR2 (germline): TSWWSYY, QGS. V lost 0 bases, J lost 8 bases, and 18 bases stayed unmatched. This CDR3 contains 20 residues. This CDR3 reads CALGELRNQLGDTSGGKLIF. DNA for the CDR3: TGTGCTCTTGGGGAACTTCGGAACCAACTGGGGGATACGTCAGGCGGGAAACTCATCTTT.

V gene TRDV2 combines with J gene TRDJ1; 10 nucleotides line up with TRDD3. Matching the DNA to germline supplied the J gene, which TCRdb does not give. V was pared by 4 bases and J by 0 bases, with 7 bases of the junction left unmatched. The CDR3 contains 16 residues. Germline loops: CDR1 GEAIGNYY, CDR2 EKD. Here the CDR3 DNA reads TGTGCCTGTGAAGGACTACTGGGGGATTACACCGATAAACTCATCTTT. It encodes CACEGLLGDYTDKLIF.

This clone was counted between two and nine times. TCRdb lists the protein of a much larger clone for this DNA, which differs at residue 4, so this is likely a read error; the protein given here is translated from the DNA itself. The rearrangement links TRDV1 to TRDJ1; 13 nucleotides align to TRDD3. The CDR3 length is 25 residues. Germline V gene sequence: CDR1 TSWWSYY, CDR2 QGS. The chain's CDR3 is CALWELQSSYTKTGGYASSPDKLIF. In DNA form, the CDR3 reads TGTGCTCTTTGGGAACTACAGTCTTCCTACACAAAAACTGGGGGATACGCGTCCTCCCCCGATAAACTCATCTTT.

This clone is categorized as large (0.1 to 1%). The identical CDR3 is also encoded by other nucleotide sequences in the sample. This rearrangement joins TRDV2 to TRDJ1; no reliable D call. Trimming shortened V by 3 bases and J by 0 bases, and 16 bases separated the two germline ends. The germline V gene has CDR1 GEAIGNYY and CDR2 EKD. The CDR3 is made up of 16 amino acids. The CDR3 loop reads CACDPPRTVYTDKLIF. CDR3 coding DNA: TGTGCCTGTGACCCCCCGCGCACAGTGTACACCGATAAACTCATCTTT.

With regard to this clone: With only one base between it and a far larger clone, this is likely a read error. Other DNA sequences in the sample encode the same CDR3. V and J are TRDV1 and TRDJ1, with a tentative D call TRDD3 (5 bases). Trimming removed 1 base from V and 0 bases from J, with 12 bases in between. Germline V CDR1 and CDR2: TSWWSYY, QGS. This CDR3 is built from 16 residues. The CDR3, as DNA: TGTGCTCTTGGGGAACGGGAGGTCTGGGACACCGATAAACTCATCTTT. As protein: CALGEREVWDTDKLIF.

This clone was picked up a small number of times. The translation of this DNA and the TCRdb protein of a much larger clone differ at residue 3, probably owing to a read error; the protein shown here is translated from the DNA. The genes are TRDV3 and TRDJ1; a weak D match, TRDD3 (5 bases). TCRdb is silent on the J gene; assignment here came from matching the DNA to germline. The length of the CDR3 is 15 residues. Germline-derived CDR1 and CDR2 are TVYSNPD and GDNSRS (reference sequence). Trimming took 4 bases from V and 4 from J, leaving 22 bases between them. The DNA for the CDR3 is TGTGCCTCTATTGCGGGGGTCTGGAGAAGCGATAAACTCATCTTT. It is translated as CASIAGVWRSDKLIF.

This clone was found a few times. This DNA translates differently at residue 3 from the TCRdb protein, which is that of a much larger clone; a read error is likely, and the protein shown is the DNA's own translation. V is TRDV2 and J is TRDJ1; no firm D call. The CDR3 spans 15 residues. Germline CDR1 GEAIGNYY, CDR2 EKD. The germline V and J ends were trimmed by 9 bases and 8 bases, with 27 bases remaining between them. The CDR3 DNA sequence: TGTGCCCGTGTGAAGGTGACACCCTTGGTGGAGAAACTCATCTTT. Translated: CARVKVTPLVEKLIF.

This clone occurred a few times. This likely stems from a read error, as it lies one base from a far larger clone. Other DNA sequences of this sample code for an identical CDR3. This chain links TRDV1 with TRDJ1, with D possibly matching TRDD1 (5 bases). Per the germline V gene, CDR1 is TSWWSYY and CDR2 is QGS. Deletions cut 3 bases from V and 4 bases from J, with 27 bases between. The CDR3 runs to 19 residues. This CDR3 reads CALGDGKLTPGVNLDKLIF. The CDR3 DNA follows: TGTGCTCTTGGGGACGGGAAATTAACTCCTGGCGTTAACCTCGATAAACTCATCTTT.

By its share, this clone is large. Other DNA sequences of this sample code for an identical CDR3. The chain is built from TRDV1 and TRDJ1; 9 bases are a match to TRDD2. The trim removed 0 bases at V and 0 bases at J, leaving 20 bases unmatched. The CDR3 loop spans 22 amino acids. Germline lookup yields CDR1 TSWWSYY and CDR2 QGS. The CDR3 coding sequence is TGTGCTCTTGGGGAACTACCTTCCTACATGGGTGGGGGTCACTCATACACCGATAAACTCATCTTT. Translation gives CALGELPSYMGGGHSYTDKLIF.

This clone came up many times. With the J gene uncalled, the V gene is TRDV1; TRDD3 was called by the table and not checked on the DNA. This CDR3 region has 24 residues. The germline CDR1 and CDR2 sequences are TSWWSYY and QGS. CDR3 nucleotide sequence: TGTGCTCTTGGGACTTACCGGCTTTCTTTCCGCCCTTGGTTCCTTCTCAAGTACACCGATAAGCTCATCTTT. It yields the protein CALGTYRLSFRPWFLLKYTDKLIF.

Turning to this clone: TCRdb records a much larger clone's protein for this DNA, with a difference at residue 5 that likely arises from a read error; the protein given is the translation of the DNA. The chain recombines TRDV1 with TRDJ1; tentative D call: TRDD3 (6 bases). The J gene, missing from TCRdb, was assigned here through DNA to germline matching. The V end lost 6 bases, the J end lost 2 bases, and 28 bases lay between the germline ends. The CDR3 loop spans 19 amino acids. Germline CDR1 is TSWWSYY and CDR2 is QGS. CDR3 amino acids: CALGTGGIPWILRTDKLIF. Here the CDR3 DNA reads TGTGCTCTTGGAACCGGAGGAATCCCGTGGATACTCCGAACCGATAAACTCATCTTT.

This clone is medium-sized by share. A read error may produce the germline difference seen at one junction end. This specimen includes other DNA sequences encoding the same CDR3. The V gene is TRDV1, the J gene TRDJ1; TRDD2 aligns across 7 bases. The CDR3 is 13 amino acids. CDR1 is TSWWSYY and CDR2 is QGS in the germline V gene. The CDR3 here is CALGELVSYKLIF. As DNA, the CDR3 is TGTGCTCTTGGGGAACTAGTTTCCTACAAACTCATCTTC.

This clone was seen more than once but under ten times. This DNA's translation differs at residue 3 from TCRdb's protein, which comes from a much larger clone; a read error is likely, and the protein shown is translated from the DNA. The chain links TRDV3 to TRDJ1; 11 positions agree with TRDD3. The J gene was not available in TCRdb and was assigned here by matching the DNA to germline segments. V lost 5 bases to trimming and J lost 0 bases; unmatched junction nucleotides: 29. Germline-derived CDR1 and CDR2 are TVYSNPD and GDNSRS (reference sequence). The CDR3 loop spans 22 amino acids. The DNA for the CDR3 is TGTGCCCCTCTTCCCACTCCCCGGCTGGGGGATACAGTGGGGGTGTACACCGATAAACTCATCTTT. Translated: CAPLPTPRLGDTVGVYTDKLIF.

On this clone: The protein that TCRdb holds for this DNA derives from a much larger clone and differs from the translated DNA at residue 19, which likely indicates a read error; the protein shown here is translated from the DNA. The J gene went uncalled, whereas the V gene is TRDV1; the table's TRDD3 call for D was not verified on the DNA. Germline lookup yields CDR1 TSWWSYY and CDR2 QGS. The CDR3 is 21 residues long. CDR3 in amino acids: CALGVGLPVDHWGVPTDKPIF. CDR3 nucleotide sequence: TGTGCTCTTGGGGTTGGCCTTCCTGTGGATCACTGGGGGGTCCCGACCGATAAACCCATCTTT.

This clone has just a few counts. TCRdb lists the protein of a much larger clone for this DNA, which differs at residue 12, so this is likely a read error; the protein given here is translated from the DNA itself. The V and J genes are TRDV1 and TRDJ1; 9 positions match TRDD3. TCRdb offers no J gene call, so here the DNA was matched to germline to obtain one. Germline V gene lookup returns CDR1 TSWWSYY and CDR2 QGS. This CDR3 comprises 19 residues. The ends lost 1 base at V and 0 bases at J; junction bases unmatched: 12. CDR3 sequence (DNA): TGTGCTCTTGGGGAACGTAGCTACTGGGGGACCATGTACACCGATAAACTCATCTTT. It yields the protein CALGERSYWGTMYTDKLIF.

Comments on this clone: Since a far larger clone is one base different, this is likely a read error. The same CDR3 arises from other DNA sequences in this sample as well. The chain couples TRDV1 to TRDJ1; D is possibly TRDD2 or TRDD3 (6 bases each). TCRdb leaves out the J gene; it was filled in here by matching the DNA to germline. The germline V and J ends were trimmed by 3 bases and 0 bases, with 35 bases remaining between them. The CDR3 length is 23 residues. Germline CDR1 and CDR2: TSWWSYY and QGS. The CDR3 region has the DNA TGTGCTCTTGGGGATCCGTTGGGTCCTACAAAATCTACCGGGGGACTAAACACCGATAAACTCATCTTT. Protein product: CALGDPLGPTKSTGGLNTDKLIF.